Reported below is one TCR beta chain. Its target is not known. Every bit of the isolated RNA underwent reverse transcription, so sequencing read expressed TCRB transcripts. Using immunoSEQ multiplex PCR, the repertoire was profiled, and TCRdb retains in-frame clones only, with some absent. The sample yields around 250,000 clones, over 20% seen once. CDR1 is SGHDT and CDR2 is YYEEEE in the germline V gene. This CDR3 spans 16 amino acids. V lost 3 bases and J lost 2; bases outside the gene matches: 9. The data originate from a study of beta chain features in type 1 diabetes. Points from the study as a whole: Within each of all four CD4+ subsets, Type 1 diabetes patients had TCRB CDR3s that were moderately but significantly shorter.

This chain connects TRBV5-6 to TRBJ2-3, with 7 bases aligning to TRBD1. Material: naive CD4+ T cells from blood. This receptor was taken from a middle-aged woman with type 1 diabetes. The CDR3 sequence: CASSSGPGQSTDTQYF. Here the CDR3 DNA reads TGTGCCAGCAGCTCGGGGCCGGGACAGTCCACAGATACGCAGTATTTT.